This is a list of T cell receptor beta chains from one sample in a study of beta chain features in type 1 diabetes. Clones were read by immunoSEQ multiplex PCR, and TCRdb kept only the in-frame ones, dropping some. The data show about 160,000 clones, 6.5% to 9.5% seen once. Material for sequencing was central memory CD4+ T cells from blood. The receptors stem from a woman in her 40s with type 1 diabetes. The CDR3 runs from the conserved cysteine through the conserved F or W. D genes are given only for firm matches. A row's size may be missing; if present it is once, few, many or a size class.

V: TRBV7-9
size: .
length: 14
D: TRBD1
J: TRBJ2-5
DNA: TGTGCCAGCAGCTCATACAGGGGGCAAGAGACCCAGTACTTC
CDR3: CASSSYRGQETQYF

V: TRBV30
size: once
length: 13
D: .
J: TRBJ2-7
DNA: TGTGCCTGGAGTAGAGGAGGAGGAGAAGAGCAGTACTTC
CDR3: CAWSRGGGEEQYF

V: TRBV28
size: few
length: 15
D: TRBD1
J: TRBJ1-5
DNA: TGTGCCAGCAGGTGGACAGGGGTGGGCAATCAGCCCCAGCATTTT
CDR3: CASRWTGVGNQPQHF

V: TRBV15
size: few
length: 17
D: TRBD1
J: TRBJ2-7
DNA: TGTGCCACCAGCAGAGTCAGAGGCGTGGGACAGTACTACGAGCAGTACTTC
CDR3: CATSRVRGVGQYYEQYF

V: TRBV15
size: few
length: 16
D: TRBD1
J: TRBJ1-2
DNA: TGTGCCACCAGCAGAGATCGGGCGAGGACAGGGAGTGGCTACACCTTC
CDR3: CATSRDRARTGSGYTF

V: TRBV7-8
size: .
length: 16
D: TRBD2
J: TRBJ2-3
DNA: TGTGCCAGCAGCGGCGGGACTAGCGGGGGGATGGATACGCAGTATTTT
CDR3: CASSGGTSGGMDTQYF

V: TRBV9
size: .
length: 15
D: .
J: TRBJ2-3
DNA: TGTGCCAGCAGCGTAGGGCTAGATCTCGCAGATACGCAGTATTTT
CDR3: CASSVGLDLADTQYF

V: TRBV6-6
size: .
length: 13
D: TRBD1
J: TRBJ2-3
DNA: TGTGCCAGCAGTTACCGACAGGGAGATACGCAGTATTTT
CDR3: CASSYRQGDTQYF

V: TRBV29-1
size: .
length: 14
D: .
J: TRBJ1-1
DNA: TGCAGCTACTTAGGACTCCAAATAAACACTGAAGCTTTCTTT
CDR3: CSYLGLQINTEAFF

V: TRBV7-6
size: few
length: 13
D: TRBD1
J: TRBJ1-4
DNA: TGTGCCAGCAGTTTAAGGACAGGGGGAAAACTGTTTTTT
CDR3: CASSLRTGGKLFF

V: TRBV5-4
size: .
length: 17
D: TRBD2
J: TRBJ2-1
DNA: TGTGCCAGCAGTTTGGGGGATAGACTAGCTACCCACAATGAGCAGTTCTTC
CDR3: CASSLGDRLATHNEQFF

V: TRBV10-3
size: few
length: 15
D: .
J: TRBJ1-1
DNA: TGTGCCATCAGTGGCCCCGGGACACGTAACACTGAAGCTTTCTTT
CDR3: CAISGPGTRNTEAFF

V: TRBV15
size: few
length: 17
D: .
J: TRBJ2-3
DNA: TGTGCCACCAGCAGATCCCAGGGGGGATCGGGCACAGATACGCAGTATTTT
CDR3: CATSRSQGGSGTDTQYF

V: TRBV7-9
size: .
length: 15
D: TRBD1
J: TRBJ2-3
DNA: TGTGCCAGCAGCCCCGGGACAGGGGGCTCAGATACGCAGTATTTT
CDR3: CASSPGTGGSDTQYF

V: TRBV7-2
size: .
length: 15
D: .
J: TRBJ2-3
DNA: TGTGCCAGCAGCAGCGGTCCTGCGGGCACAGATACGCAGTATTTT
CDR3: CASSSGPAGTDTQYF

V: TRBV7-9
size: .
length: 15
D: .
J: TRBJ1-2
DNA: TGTGCCAGCAGCGAAGGGGGACAAAGCCACTATGGCTACACCTTC
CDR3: CASSEGGQSHYGYTF

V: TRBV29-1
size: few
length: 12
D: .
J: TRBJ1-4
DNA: TGCAGCGTTGCCGGGGGAGAAGAAAAACTGTTTTTT
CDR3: CSVAGGEEKLFF

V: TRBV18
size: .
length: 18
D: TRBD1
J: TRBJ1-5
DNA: TGTGCCAGCTCACAGACTCCGGGACAGGGTACGAGCAATCAGCCCCAGCATTTT
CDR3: CASSQTPGQGTSNQPQHF

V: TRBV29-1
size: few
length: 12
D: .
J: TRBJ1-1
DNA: TGCAGCGTTGACAGGGGTGGCACTGAAGCTTTCTTT
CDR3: CSVDRGGTEAFF

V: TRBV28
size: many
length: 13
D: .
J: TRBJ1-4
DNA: TGTGCCAGCAGTTCGGACAGAGCTGAAAAACTGTTTTTT
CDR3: CASSSDRAEKLFF

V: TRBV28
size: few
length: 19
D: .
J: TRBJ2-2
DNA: TGTGCCAGCAGTTCCCTCGGGTATTGGGGAGCCCCCCTCACCGGGGAGCTGTTTTTT
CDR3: CASSSLGYWGAPLTGELFF

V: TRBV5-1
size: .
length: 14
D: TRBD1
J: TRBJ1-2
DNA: TGCGCCAGCAGGGGACAGGGGATCAACTATGGCTACACCTTC
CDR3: CASRGQGINYGYTF

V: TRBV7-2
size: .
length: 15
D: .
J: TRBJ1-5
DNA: TGTGCCAGCAGCTTATTGGGCAGGGTCAATCAGCCCCAGCATTTT
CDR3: CASSLLGRVNQPQHF

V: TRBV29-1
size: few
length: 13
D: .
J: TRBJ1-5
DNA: TGCAGCGCCTCTGAGAGCTTTAATCAGCCCCAGCATTTT
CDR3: CSASESFNQPQHF

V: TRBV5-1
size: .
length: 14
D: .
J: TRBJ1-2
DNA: TGCGCCAGCAGCCCCGAAGGGGGAAACTATGGCTACACCTTC
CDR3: CASSPEGGNYGYTF

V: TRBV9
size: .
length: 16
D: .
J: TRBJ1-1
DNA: TGTGCCAGCAGCGTGGGCCGCGGGGGGCGGAACACTGAAGCTTTCTTT
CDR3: CASSVGRGGRNTEAFF

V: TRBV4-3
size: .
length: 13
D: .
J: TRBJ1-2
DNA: TGCGCCAGCAGCTCCACGTCGACTAGGGGCTACACCTTC
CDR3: CASSSTSTRGYTF

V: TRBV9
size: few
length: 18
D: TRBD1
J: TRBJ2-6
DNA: TGTGCCAGCAGCGTGAGGCTAGGACAGGGATATGGGGCCAACGTCCTGACTTTC
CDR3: CASSVRLGQGYGANVLTF

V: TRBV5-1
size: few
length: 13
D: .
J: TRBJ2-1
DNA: TGCGCCAGCAGCTTCGGTAGGGGGAATGAGCAGTTCTTC
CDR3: CASSFGRGNEQFF

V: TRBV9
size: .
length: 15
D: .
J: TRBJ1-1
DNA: TGTGCCAGCAGCCCCTCCGGAGGGAGGAACACTGAAGCTTTCTTT
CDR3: CASSPSGGRNTEAFF

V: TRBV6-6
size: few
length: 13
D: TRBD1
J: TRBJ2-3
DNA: TGTGCCAGCGGGGACAGACGAGGAGATACGCAGTATTTT
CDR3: CASGDRRGDTQYF

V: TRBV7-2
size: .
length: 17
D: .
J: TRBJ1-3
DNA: TGTGCCAGCAGCTTACTGAGCGGGGGAGGGGTTGGAAACACCATATATTTT
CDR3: CASSLLSGGGVGNTIYF

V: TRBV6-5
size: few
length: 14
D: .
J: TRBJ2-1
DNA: TGTGCCAGCCGATACCCGGGACTCAACAATGAGCAGTTCTTC
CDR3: CASRYPGLNNEQFF

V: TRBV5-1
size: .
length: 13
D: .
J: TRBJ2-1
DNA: TGCGCCAGCAGCCCCCGGGACTACAATGAGCAGTTCTTC
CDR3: CASSPRDYNEQFF

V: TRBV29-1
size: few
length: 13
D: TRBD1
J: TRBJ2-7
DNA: TGCAGCGTTGCCCGGGACAGGAGATACGAGCAGTACTTC
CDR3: CSVARDRRYEQYF

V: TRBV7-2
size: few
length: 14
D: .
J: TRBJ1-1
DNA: TGTGCCAGCAGCTTAGGAGGGACAATCACTGAAGCTTTCTTT
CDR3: CASSLGGTITEAFF

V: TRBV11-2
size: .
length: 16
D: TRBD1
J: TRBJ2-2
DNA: TGTGCCAGCAGGTCTGGACAGGTCCGCGCGACCGGGGAGCTGTTTTTT
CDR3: CASRSGQVRATGELFF

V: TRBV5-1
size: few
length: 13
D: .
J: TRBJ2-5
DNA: TGCGCCAGCAGCTTGGGAGAATTGGAGACCCAGTACTTC
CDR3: CASSLGELETQYF

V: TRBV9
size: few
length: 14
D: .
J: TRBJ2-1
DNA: TGTGCCAGCAGCGTAGACCAGGGTAGGAATGAGCAGTTCTTC
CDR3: CASSVDQGRNEQFF

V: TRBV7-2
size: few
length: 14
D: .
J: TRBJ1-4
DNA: TGTGCCAGCAGCTGGACAGTAACTAATGAAAAACTGTTTTTT
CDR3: CASSWTVTNEKLFF

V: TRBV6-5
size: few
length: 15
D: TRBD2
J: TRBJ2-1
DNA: TGTGCCAGCAGGGCCGGGACTAGCCGCAACAATGAGCAGTTCTTC
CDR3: CASRAGTSRNNEQFF

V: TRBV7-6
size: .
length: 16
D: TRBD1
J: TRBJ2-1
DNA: TGTGCCAGCAGCTTATTCCCAAGACAGGGCGACAATGAGCAGTTCTTC
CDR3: CASSLFPRQGDNEQFF

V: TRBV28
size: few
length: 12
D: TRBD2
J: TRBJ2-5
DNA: TGTGCCACCCGAAGCGGGAAGGAGACCCAGTACTTC
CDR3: CATRSGKETQYF

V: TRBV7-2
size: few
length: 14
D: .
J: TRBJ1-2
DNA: TGTGCCAGCAACGAGCAGGGAGGCCGCGGGGGCTACACCTTC
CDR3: CASNEQGGRGGYTF

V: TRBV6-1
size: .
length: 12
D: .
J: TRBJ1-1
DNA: TGTGCCAGCAGTGAGACATCGCTTGAAGCTTTCTTT
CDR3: CASSETSLEAFF

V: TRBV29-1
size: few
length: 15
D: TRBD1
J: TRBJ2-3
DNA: TGCAGCGTTCGGACAGGGGCGGGAGGCACAGATACGCAGTATTTT
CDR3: CSVRTGAGGTDTQYF

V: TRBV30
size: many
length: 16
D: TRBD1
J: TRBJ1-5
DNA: TGTGCCTGGAGTCCCCGCCGGGACAGTAGCAATCAGCCCCAGCATTTT
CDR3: CAWSPRRDSSNQPQHF

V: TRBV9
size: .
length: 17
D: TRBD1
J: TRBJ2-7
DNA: TGTGCCAGCAGCTTCTCTCCCTCGGGACAGGGGGCAGGTCAGCAGTACTTC
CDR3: CASSFSPSGQGAGQQYF

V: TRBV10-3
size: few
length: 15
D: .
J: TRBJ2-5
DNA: TGTGCCATCAGTGAGGGGAATCGGGGCCAAGAGACCCAGTACTTC
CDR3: CAISEGNRGQETQYF

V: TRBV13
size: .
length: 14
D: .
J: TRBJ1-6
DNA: TGTGCCAGCAGGGGCCGGACAGATAATTCACCCCTCCACTTT
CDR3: CASRGRTDNSPLHF

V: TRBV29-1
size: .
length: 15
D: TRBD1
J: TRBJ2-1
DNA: TGCAGCGTTGAATTGGCGGACAGGGGCTTTTACGGGCAGTTCTTC
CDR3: CSVELADRGFYGQFF